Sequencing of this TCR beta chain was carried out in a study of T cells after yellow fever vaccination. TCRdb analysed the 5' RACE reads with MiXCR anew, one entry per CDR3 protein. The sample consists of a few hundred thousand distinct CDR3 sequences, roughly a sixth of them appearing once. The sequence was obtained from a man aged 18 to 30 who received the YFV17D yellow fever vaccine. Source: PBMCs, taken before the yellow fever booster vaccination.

The CDR3 protein is CASSLRSQEGELFF. CDR3 coding DNA: TGTGCCAGCAGCTTACGTTCTCAGGAGGGGGAGCTGTTTTTT. The rearrangement uses TRBV7-3 and TRBJ2-2, with unresolved D. Germline V gene sequence: CDR1 SGHTA, CDR2 FQGTGA. The length of the CDR3 is 14 residues. V was trimmed by 2 bases and J by 8 bases, leaving 12 bases between them.